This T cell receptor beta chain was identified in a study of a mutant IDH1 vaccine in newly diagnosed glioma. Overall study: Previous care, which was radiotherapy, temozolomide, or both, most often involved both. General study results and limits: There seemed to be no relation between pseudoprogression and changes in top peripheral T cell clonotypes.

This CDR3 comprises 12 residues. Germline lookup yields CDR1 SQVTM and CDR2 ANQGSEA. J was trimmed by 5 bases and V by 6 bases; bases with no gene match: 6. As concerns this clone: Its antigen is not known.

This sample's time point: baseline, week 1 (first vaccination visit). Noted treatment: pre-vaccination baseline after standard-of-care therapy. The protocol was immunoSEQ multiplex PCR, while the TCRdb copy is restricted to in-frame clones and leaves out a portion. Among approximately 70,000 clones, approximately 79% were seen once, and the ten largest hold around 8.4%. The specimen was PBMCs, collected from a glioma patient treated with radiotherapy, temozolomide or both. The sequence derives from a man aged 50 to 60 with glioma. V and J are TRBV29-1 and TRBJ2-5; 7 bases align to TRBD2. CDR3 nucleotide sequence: TGCAGCGTCCTAGTGGGAGGGGAGACCCAGTACTTC. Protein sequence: CSVLVGGETQYF.